The 25 T cell receptor beta chains reported below all come from one sample, sequenced in a study of regulatory T cells in long-lasting Graves disease. The time point here: persistent/refractory GD, antithyroid drugs over 5 years with positive TRAb. The TCR library was prepared using RNA isolated from PBMCs. Arm-PCR of CDR3 regions with iRepertoire HTBI primers generated TCR beta libraries. MiXCR, applied by TCRdb to the multiplex PCR reads, yields one record per CDR3 protein. Of approximately 690,000 distinct CDR3 sequences listed, approximately 29% are singletons. The sequencing here drew on peripheral blood mononuclear cells (PBMCs), taken when the disease was refractory, from a patient treated with antithyroid drugs. The receptors derive from a female donor with Graves disease.

This clonotype was picked up a small number of times. This sequence joins TRBV6-1 and TRBJ1-1; no reliable D call. Germline V gene lookup returns CDR1 MNHNS and CDR2 SASEGT. V dropped 5 bases and J dropped 2 bases, with 12 bases sitting between them. The CDR3 sequence is 14 residues long. CDR3 coding DNA: TGTGCCAGCAGTAAAGACGGACGTAACACTGAAGCTTTCTTT. Its protein is CASSKDGRNTEAFF.

This rearrangement joins TRBV3-1 to TRBJ1-1; no reliable D call. Looked up from germline, CDR1 is LGHDT and CDR2 is YNNKEL (reference sequence). V lost 9 bases to trimming and J lost 7 bases, with 12 bases between them. This CDR3 comprises 11 residues. The CDR3 reads CASRRAGEAFF. CDR3 nucleotide sequence: TGTGCCAGTAGAAGAGCGGGTGAAGCTTTCTTT.

The chain joins TRBV19 to TRBJ1-2; D perhaps matches TRBD1 (6 bases). The ends were cut back, 7 bases at V and 5 bases at J, with 17 bases in the middle. This CDR3 is built from 14 residues. The germline CDR1 and CDR2 sequences are LNHDA and SQIVND (reference sequence). The CDR3 DNA is TGTGCCAGTACCACGGACAGAATCATTTATGGCTACACCTTC. Encoded protein: CASTTDRIIYGYTF.

This clonotype was observed at least ten times. This chain links TRBV20-1 with TRBJ1-5, with a tentative D call TRBD1 (6 bases). V was clipped by 2 bases and J by 6 bases, with 11 bases between them. The CDR3 is 13 amino acids. Germline V CDR1 and CDR2: DFQATT, SNEGSKA (reference sequence). CDR3 sequence reads: CSARQGNTQPQHF. The CDR3 DNA reads as TGCAGTGCTAGACAGGGGAATACTCAGCCCCAGCATTTT.

The chain joins TRBV20-1 to TRBJ2-3; 12 nucleotides line up with TRBD2. Germline-derived CDR1 and CDR2 are DFQATT and SNEGSKA (reference sequence). This CDR3 contains 15 residues. J lost 8 bases, V lost 3 bases, and 9 bases had no gene match. The CDR3 region has the DNA TGCAGTGCTAGGTCTCTAGCGGGAGGGCCGAGTACGCAGTATTTT. Translation: CSARSLAGGPSTQYF.

The V gene is TRBV6-1, the J gene TRBJ1-1; possible D gene TRBD1, 5 bases. The CDR3 runs to 13 residues. The germline CDR1 and CDR2 sequences are MNHNS and SASEGT. Trimming took 7 bases from V and 2 from J, leaving 11 bases between them. CDR3 DNA: TGTGCCAGCAACGAGGGACGTAACACTGAAGCTTTCTTT. Translation: CASNEGRNTEAFF.

The chain joins TRBV24-1 to TRBJ2-2, with D perhaps matching TRBD2 (6 bases). This CDR3 comprises 17 residues. In germline, CDR1 is KGHDR, CDR2 SFDVKD. Deletions cut 9 bases from V and 1 base from J, with 20 bases between. CDR3 sequence reads: CATGGSGEAKNTGELFF. Here the CDR3 DNA reads TGTGCCACCGGGGGGTCGGGGGAGGCCAAGAACACCGGGGAGCTGTTTTTT.

There are a few counts of this clonotype. The chain recombines TRBV14 with TRBJ2-5; D is ambiguous. The CDR3 is 16 amino acids. Germline V lookup: CDR1 SGHDN, CDR2 FVKESK. Trimming took 1 base from V and 1 from J, leaving 13 bases between them. CDR3: CASSQGQRFSQETQYF. CDR3 nucleotide sequence: TGTGCCAGCAGCCAAGGCCAGCGTTTCTCCCAAGAGACCCAGTACTTC.

The V call is TRBV7-9, the J call TRBJ2-5, with D tentatively TRBD1 (6 bases). The CDR3 runs 13 residues. Between the trimmed V and J ends, which lost 3 bases and 5 bases, there was a span of 10 bases. Germline V lookup: CDR1 SEHNR, CDR2 FQNEAQ (reference sequence). The CDR3 sequence: CASSFDRLETQYF. The CDR3, as DNA: TGTGCCAGCAGCTTCGACAGGCTCGAGACCCAGTACTTC. Full variable domain (outside the CDR3, taken from reference TRBV7-9 and TRBJ2-5): DTGVSQNPRHKITKRGQNVTFRCDPISEHNRLYWYRQTLGQGPEFLTYFQNEAQLEKSRLLSDRFSAERPKGSFSTLEIQRTEQGDSAMYLCASSFDRLETQYFGPGTRLLVL.

This clonotype occurred a few times. The rearrangement joins TRBV12-3 or TRBV12-4 to TRBJ1-5; TRBD1 is a possible D gene (6 bases). The V and J ends lost 3 bases and 9 bases respectively, with 18 bases between them. The CDR3 is made up of 15 amino acids. In DNA form, the CDR3 reads TGTGCCAGCAGTTTGGGAACCCGGGGGCTAAGGCCCCAGCATTTT. As protein: CASSLGTRGLRPQHF.

The chain uses TRBV7-9 and TRBJ1-1; no clear D gene. With 7 bases removed from V and 7 bases from J, the gap between germline ends came to 16 bases. The germline CDR1 and CDR2 sequences are SEHNR and FQNEAQ (reference sequence). The length of the CDR3 is 13 residues. The CDR3 nucleotides are TGTGCCAGCACCTCTGACCCCCCAGGTGAAGCTTTCTTT. It yields the protein CASTSDPPGEAFF.

The chain joins TRBV10-3 to TRBJ1-5, with no clear D. Germline V gene data show CDR1 as ENHRY and CDR2 as SYGVKD. Trimming took off 4 bases at V and 10 bases at J, with 14 bases between the two ends. The CDR3 is 13 amino acids. CDR3 nucleotide sequence: TGTGCCATCAGTGTGGAGCCCATATCACCCCAGCATTTT. Protein: CAISVEPISPQHF.

Only a few counts were recorded for this clonotype. V usage is TRBV24-1 and J usage is TRBJ1-2, with 9 bases identical to TRBD1. The CDR3 has 14 amino acids. V lost 5 bases to trimming and J lost 8 bases; unmatched junction nucleotides: 8. Germline CDR1 and CDR2: KGHDR and SFDVKD. The CDR3: CATSGPGQGNGYTF. In nucleotides, the CDR3 is TGTGCCACCAGTGGGCCGGGACAGGGAAACGGCTACACCTTC.

This clonotype was counted a few times. The junction differs from germline at one of its ends, possibly a read error. V is TRBV20-1 and J is TRBJ1-4, with a weak D call TRBD1 (6 bases). The CDR3 has 11 amino acids. CDR1 and CDR2 from the germline V gene are DFQATT and SNEGSKA (reference sequence). CDR3 DNA: TGCAGTGCTAGCAATGAGGGGGACAAGCTTTTT. Translated, it gives CSASNEGDKLF.

The chain recombines TRBV28 with TRBJ1-5; 7 bases are shared with TRBD1. The CDR3 spans 15 residues. Germline CDR1 reads MDHEN; CDR2 reads SYDVKM. After removal of 5 bases from V and 6 bases from J, the junction contained 10 bases not matched to a gene. The CDR3 region is CASSKTFTGVQPQHF. CDR3 DNA sequence: TGTGCCAGCAGTAAAACTTTTACAGGGGTTCAGCCCCAGCATTTT.

The sample holds many counts of this clonotype. The V gene is TRBV28, the J gene TRBJ2-5; 9 bases match TRBD2. Germline lookup yields CDR1 MDHEN and CDR2 SYDVKM. The CDR3 consists of 19 residues. J gave up 1 base and V 3 bases, and 15 bases lay outside the gene matches. CDR3 loop: CASSFAEGLAIIAQETQYF. For the CDR3, the DNA is TGTGCCAGCAGTTTTGCGGAGGGACTAGCCATAATTGCCCAAGAGACCCAGTACTTC.

DNA for the CDR3: TGTGCCAGCAGTTCCCTCCCGACACTTGTTAATGAAAAACTGTTTTTT. This encodes CASSSLPTLVNEKLFF. V usage is TRBV12-3 or TRBV12-4 and J usage is TRBJ1-4; D not certain. This CDR3 region has 16 residues. V dropped 4 bases and J dropped 4 bases, with 16 bases sitting between them.

Only a few counts were recorded for this clonotype. The chain employs TRBV6-1 and TRBJ1-6; D is undetermined. V lost 11 bases and J lost 3, with 11 bases in between. The CDR3 spans 13 residues. CDR1 and CDR2 from the germline V gene are MNHNS and SASEGT. The CDR3 DNA is TGTGCCGCTCATAGAGACTATAATTCACCCCTCCACTTT. It specifies CAAHRDYNSPLHF.

There are a few counts of this clonotype. This sequence joins TRBV12-3 or TRBV12-4 and TRBJ2-2; no reliable D call. Trimming removed 6 bases from V and 7 bases from J, with 6 bases in between. The CDR3 is 11 amino acids. CDR3 protein: CASRDIGELFF. CDR3 coding DNA: TGTGCCAGCAGGGATATCGGGGAGCTGTTTTTT.

The J gene is TRBJ2-4, the V gene TRBV7-3, with 9 bases fitting TRBD2. From germline, CDR1 is SGHTA and CDR2 FQGTGA. J gave up 0 bases and V 5 bases, and 11 bases lay outside the gene matches. The CDR3 is made up of 18 amino acids. This chain's CDR3 is CASSGLAGTTLAKNIQYF. The CDR3 DNA reads TGTGCCAGCAGCGGTCTAGCGGGGACAACCCTAGCCAAAAACATTCAGTACTTC.

The gene calls are TRBV7-3 and TRBJ2-2; TRBD2 aligns across 13 bases. Trimming cost V 3 bases and J 2 bases; bases outside gene matches: 3. This CDR3 has 17 residues. Germline-derived CDR1 and CDR2 are SGHTA and FQGTGA. CDR3 DNA sequence: TGTGCCAGCAGCTTGGGACTAGCGGGAACCAACACCGGGGAGCTGTTTTTT. It specifies CASSLGLAGTNTGELFF. Using reference TRBV7-3 and TRBJ2-2 for the parts outside the CDR3, the full variable domain is GAGVSQTPSNKVTEKGKYVELRCDPISGHTALYWYRQSLGQGPEFLIYFQGTGAADDSGLPNDRFFAVRPEGSVSTLKIQRTERGDSAVYLCASSLGLAGTNTGELFFGEGSRLTVL.

The chain joins TRBV6-5 to TRBJ2-5; D tentatively reads TRBD1 or TRBD2 (5 bases each). Per the germline V gene, CDR1 is MNHEY and CDR2 is SVGAGI. The CDR3 is made up of 14 amino acids. Trimming pared 2 bases from V and 5 bases from J, leaving 12 bases between. The CDR3 loop reads CASSYRIGEETQYF. CDR3 in DNA: TGTGCCAGCAGTTACCGGATAGGGGAGGAGACCCAGTACTTC.

This clonotype was recorded at least ten times. The genes are TRBV6-1 and TRBJ1-2; TRBD1 is a possible D gene (5 bases). V dropped 4 bases and J dropped 4 bases, with 16 bases sitting between them. This CDR3 comprises 15 residues. CDR1 and CDR2 (germline): MNHNS, SASEGT. The CDR3 protein is CASSGDSLGGYGYTF. Here the CDR3 DNA reads TGTGCCAGCAGTGGAGACAGTCTAGGAGGCTATGGCTACACCTTC.

J is TRBJ2-2 and V is TRBV19, with D perhaps matching TRBD1 (6 bases). Trimming stripped 4 bases from V and 5 bases from J, with 14 bases between. Germline CDR1 and CDR2: LNHDA and SQIVND (reference sequence). The CDR3 spans 15 residues. As DNA, the CDR3 is TGTGCCAGTAGTAAACAGGGCGCGGTGACCGGGGAGCTGTTTTTT. Protein sequence: CASSKQGAVTGELFF.

This chain uses TRBV6-5 with TRBJ1-5; D ambiguous. The CDR3 runs to 13 residues. Trimming removed 2 bases at V and 4 bases at J, with 6 bases between. Germline loops: CDR1 MNHEY, CDR2 SVGAGI. The CDR3 DNA reads TGTGCCAGCAGTTACAACGTTAATCAGCCCCAGCATTTT. It specifies CASSYNVNQPQHF.